This TCR beta chain stems from a study of cytomegalovirus exposure and HLA in healthy donors. Germline assignment: CDR1 SGHAT and CDR2 FQNNGV. The ends lost 5 bases at V and 3 bases at J; junction bases unmatched: 14. The CDR3 spans 18 residues. Study-level findings and limits: In a later analysis, a missense DCLRE1C variant was linked to TCR beta V- and J-gene trimming. In terms of immune exposure information, only CMV serostatus was available.

About this clone itself: Its antigen is as yet unknown.

It was with 60 Vbeta and 13 Jbeta primers that the PCR ran. Assay used: immunoSEQ multiplex PCR; TCRdb lists only in-frame clones, some missing. The sample holds roughly 120,000 clones, around 80% seen once. This chain uses TRBV11-2 with TRBJ2-7; 12 bases are shared with TRBD1. The receptor was derived from a human donor in good health. The specimen was PBMCs. CDR3 in DNA: TGTGCCAGCAGCCCGAGGACGGGACAGGGGGCTCGGGACTACGAGCAGTACTTC. Its protein product is CASSPRTGQGARDYEQYF.